Listed below are T cell receptor beta chains from one sample, sequenced in a study of long-term antiretroviral therapy in people with HIV. The repertoire was sequenced with immunoSEQ multiplex PCR; TCRdb's copy has only in-frame clones and lacks some. Of 20,000 to 30,000 clones in the sample, about 86% were seen once. Specimen: unsorted PBMCs, collected 3 years after starting antiretroviral therapy. These receptors were taken from a man between 18 and 35 years old with HIV. Both conserved end residues are part of each CDR3. A D gene is named only where the DNA matches it firmly. Clone size is given for some rows only: seen once, a few or many times, or a class if the clone is expanded.

d_gene	v_gene	abundance	j_gene	CDR3aa	CDR3nt
.	TRBV19	.	TRBJ1-3	CASSDDRSGNTIYF	TGTGCCAGTAGTGATGACAGATCTGGAAACACCATATATTTT
.	TRBV28	.	TRBJ1-6	CASSLGTGVAHF	TGTGCCAGCAGTTTAGGGACCGGCGTAGCTCACTTT
.	TRBV19	once	TRBJ2-5	CASAQVNLWETQYF	TGTGCCAGCGCACAGGTCAACCTTTGGGAGACCCAGTACTTC
.	TRBV18	.	TRBJ2-3	CASSLWTETDTQYF	TGTGCCAGCTCACTATGGACGGAGACAGATACGCAGTATTTT
.	TRBV28	.	TRBJ1-2	CASSLSAGPPYGYTF	TGTGCCAGCAGTTTATCGGCAGGTCCCCCCTATGGCTACACCTTC
.	TRBV6-1	few	TRBJ1-5	CASSLGEDQPQHF	TGTGCCAGCAGTTTGGGTGAGGATCAGCCCCAGCATTTT
.	TRBV10-2	.	TRBJ1-5	CASSALGGSYQPQHF	TGCGCCAGCAGTGCCCTAGGGGGATCTTATCAGCCCCAGCATTTT
.	TRBV14	few	TRBJ1-2	CASSQGRTYGYTF	TGTGCCAGCAGCCAAGGACGGACCTATGGCTACACCTTC
.	TRBV6-8	.	TRBJ2-5	CASTKTLDIQETQYF	TGTGCCAGCACCAAGACTTTAGACATCCAAGAGACCCAGTACTTC
TRBD1	TRBV27	.	TRBJ2-3	CASSRNRGADTQYF	TGTGCCAGCAGCCGTAACAGGGGGGCAGATACGCAGTATTTT
TRBD2	TRBV10-3	.	TRBJ2-5	CAISEPLAGGETQYF	TGTGCCATCAGTGAGCCGTTAGCGGGGGGCGAGACCCAGTACTTC
.	TRBV11-2	.	TRBJ2-2	CASSLVGSRGELFF	TGTGCCAGCAGCTTAGTGGGTTCTCGGGGGGAGCTGTTTTTT
.	TRBV18	few	TRBJ1-1	CASSSSMNTEAFF	TGTGCCAGCTCATCCTCAATGAACACTGAAGCTTTCTTT
TRBD1	TRBV5-1	.	TRBJ2-1	CASSLAWTGRHNEQFF	TGCGCCAGCAGCTTGGCCTGGACAGGGAGGCACAATGAGCAGTTCTTC
.	TRBV6-1	.	TRBJ2-2	CASSDVGRNTGELFF	TGTGCCAGCAGTGATGTCGGCAGGAACACCGGGGAGCTGTTTTTT
.	TRBV28	.	TRBJ1-2	CASTAYYGYTF	TGTGCCAGCACAGCGTACTATGGCTACACCTTC
.	TRBV29-1	.	TRBJ1-4	CSVATEEKLFF	TGCAGCGTTGCCACTGAAGAAAAACTGTTTTTT
.	TRBV10-1	few	TRBJ1-5	CASSEGNSQPQHF	TGCGCCAGCAGTGAGGGGAATTCTCAGCCCCAGCATTTT
TRBD1	TRBV14	.	TRBJ1-2	CASSLEPGTGFGYTF	TGTGCCAGCAGCCTCGAACCCGGGACAGGGTTTGGCTACACCTTC
.	TRBV14	.	TRBJ1-2	CASSQGARTNYGYTF	TGTGCCAGCAGCCAAGGCGCCAGGACTAACTATGGCTACACCTTC
TRBD1	TRBV5-6	.	TRBJ1-5	CASSLGGTGSVLYQPQHF	TGTGCCAGCAGCTTGGGGGGGACAGGGTCGGTTCTGTATCAGCCCCAGCATTTT
TRBD1	TRBV7-2	few	TRBJ1-5	CASSWTGVGQPQHF	TGTGCCAGCAGCTGGACAGGGGTGGGGCAGCCCCAGCATTTT
.	TRBV5-1	.	TRBJ1-5	CASSLSGVSNQPQHF	TGCGCCAGCAGCTTGTCAGGGGTAAGCAATCAGCCCCAGCATTTT
TRBD2	TRBV7-9	.	TRBJ2-3	CASSWGGTQYF	TGTGCCAGCAGCTGGGGGGGGACGCAGTATTTT
.	TRBV5-1	.	TRBJ1-6	CASSLVATENSPLHF	TGCGCCAGCAGCTTGGTAGCGACAGAAAATTCACCCCTCCACTTT
TRBD1	TRBV7-8	.	TRBJ2-2	CASSLGGRGLTGELFF	TGTGCCAGCAGCTTAGGAGGCAGGGGGCTCACCGGGGAGCTGTTTTTT
.	TRBV9	.	TRBJ1-2	CASSVGGEGFSSNYGYTF	TGTGCCAGCAGCGTAGGGGGTGAGGGATTTTCTTCTAACTATGGCTACACCTTC
.	TRBV6-6	.	TRBJ2-7	CASSYISGSYEQYF	TGTGCCAGCAGTTATATTTCGGGGTCCTACGAGCAGTACTTC
.	TRBV10-1	.	TRBJ2-1	CASSGPNSYNEQFF	TGCGCCAGCAGCGGGCCAAACTCCTACAATGAGCAGTTCTTC
TRBD1	TRBV28	.	TRBJ1-1	CASSPGTGRARKAFF	TGTGCCAGCAGTCCCGGGACAGGGCGCGCAAGGAAAGCTTTCTTT
.	TRBV5-1	.	TRBJ1-2	CASSLVGRHYGYTF	TGCGCCAGCAGCTTGGTCGGCAGACACTATGGCTACACCTTC
TRBD2	TRBV10-1	.	TRBJ2-3	CASSETSGGAMGTQYF	TGCGCCAGCAGTGAAACTAGCGGGGGGGCAATGGGTACGCAGTATTTT
TRBD1	TRBV6-6	.	TRBJ2-7	CASSYWTGDEQYF	TGTGCCAGCAGTTACTGGACAGGGGACGAGCAGTACTTC
.	TRBV28	.	TRBJ1-1	CASSFGLSENTEAFF	TGTGCCAGCAGTTTTGGGCTCAGCGAGAACACTGAAGCTTTCTTT
.	TRBV2	.	TRBJ1-5	CASSERRDGSTQHF	TGTGCCAGCAGTGAACGCAGGGACGGATCCACCCAGCATTTT
.	TRBV5-1	once	TRBJ2-5	CASSPSAAQETQYF	TGCGCCAGCAGCCCCAGCGCAGCCCAAGAGACCCAGTACTTC
.	TRBV7-6	.	TRBJ1-1	CASSFERNTEAFF	TGTGCCAGCAGCTTTGAGCGGAACACTGAAGCTTTCTTT
TRBD2	TRBV6-5	.	TRBJ2-5	CASSYVLAGEQETQYF	TGTGCCAGCAGTTACGTACTAGCGGGGGAACAAGAGACCCAGTACTTC
TRBD1	TRBV10-3	.	TRBJ1-2	CAISEWLQGKGYTF	TGTGCCATCAGTGAGTGGCTACAGGGGAAGGGCTACACCTTC
TRBD1	TRBV7-9	few	TRBJ1-5	CASSLEGGGQGAREPQHF	TGTGCCAGCAGCTTAGAGGGGGGGGGACAGGGGGCTCGGGAGCCCCAGCATTTT